This T cell receptor (beta chain) was observed in a study of a mutant IDH1 vaccine in newly diagnosed glioma. Study as a whole: Investigators started vaccination 4-6 weeks after radiotherapy alone, or with temozolomide cycles. Patients had received radiotherapy, temozolomide, or both previously, most receiving both. Study-level points and caveats: More than 80% of patients showed vaccine-induced immune responses across multiple MHC alleles.

The time point here: week 35, safety follow-up. Vaccination comprised doses that each held 300 ug of mutant IDH1 20-mer peptide, plus topical imiquimod. Patients received eight vaccinations in weeks 1, 3, 5, 7, 11, 15, 19, 23. A note on this clone: Its target is not known.

Only in-frame clones appear in the TCRdb table, and some are missing; sequencing was by immunoSEQ multiplex PCR. The sample shows 45,000 to 60,000 clones, roughly 91% of them seen only once. The sequence came from a woman between 35 and 50 years old with glioma. Sequenced here: PBMCs, sampled from a glioma patient whose treatment included an IDH1 peptide vaccine.

CDR3 sequence (DNA): TGTGCCAGCAGCTTATTTGAGGCGAGGGTCAACACTGAAGCTTTCTTT. Protein: CASSLFEARVNTEAFF. The gene calls are TRBV7-2 and TRBJ1-1; D is unresolved. This CDR3 is 16 amino acids long. V shed 2 bases and J shed 2 bases, with 15 bases lying between them. Germline loops: CDR1 SGHTA, CDR2 FQGNSA.